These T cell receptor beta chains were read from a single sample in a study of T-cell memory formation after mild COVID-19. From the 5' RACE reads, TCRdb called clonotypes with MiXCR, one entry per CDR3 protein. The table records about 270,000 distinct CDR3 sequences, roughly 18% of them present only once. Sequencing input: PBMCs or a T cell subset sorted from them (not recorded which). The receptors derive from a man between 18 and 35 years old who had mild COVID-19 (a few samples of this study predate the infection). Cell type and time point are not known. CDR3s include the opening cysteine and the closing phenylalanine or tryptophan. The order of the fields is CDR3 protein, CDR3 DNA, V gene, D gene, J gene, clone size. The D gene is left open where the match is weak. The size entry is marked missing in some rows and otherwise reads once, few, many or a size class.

CDR3aa: CAVRRDRGRSNTGELFF
CDR3nt: TGTGCCGTCAGGCGGGACAGGGGGCGTTCGAACACCGGGGAGCTGTTTTTT
v_gene: TRBV10-3
d_gene: TRBD1
j_gene: TRBJ2-2
abundance: -

CDR3aa: CASSIWGRGAGSEQFF
CDR3nt: TGTGCCAGTAGTATCTGGGGCAGGGGGGCAGGATCTGAGCAGTTCTTC
v_gene: TRBV19
d_gene: -
j_gene: TRBJ2-1
abundance: -

CDR3aa: CSARKHRGSDTQYF
CDR3nt: TGCAGTGCTAGAAAGCATCGGGGGTCAGATACGCAGTATTTT
v_gene: TRBV20-1
d_gene: -
j_gene: TRBJ2-3
abundance: few

CDR3aa: CASSDTGRDTQYF
CDR3nt: TGTGCCAGCAGCGACACAGGGAGAGATACGCAGTATTTT
v_gene: TRBV5-6
d_gene: -
j_gene: TRBJ2-3
abundance: many

CDR3aa: CASSSLGGLATDTQYF
CDR3nt: TGTGCCAGCAGCTCCTTGGGGGGCCTCGCCACAGATACGCAGTATTTT
v_gene: TRBV5-5
d_gene: -
j_gene: TRBJ2-3
abundance: -

CDR3aa: CASMFLRGTGRAFF
CDR3nt: TGTGCCAGCATGTTTCTTCGGGGGACGGGACGGGCTTTCTTT
v_gene: TRBV6-5
d_gene: -
j_gene: TRBJ1-1
abundance: -

CDR3aa: CASSQARAGVYNEQFF
CDR3nt: TGCGCCAGCAGCCAAGCCCGAGCGGGGGTGTACAATGAGCAGTTCTTC
v_gene: TRBV4-1
d_gene: TRBD2
j_gene: TRBJ2-1
abundance: -

CDR3aa: CASSVGSGELFF
CDR3nt: TGTGCCAGCAGCGTAGGTAGCGGGGAGCTGTTTTTT
v_gene: TRBV9
d_gene: -
j_gene: TRBJ2-2
abundance: few

CDR3aa: CASSLQGEQYF
CDR3nt: TGCGCCAGCAGCTTGCAGGGCGAGCAGTACTTC
v_gene: TRBV5-1
d_gene: -
j_gene: TRBJ2-7
abundance: -

CDR3aa: CASSRGTSDEETQYF
CDR3nt: TGTGCCAGCAGCCGGGGGACTAGCGATGAAGAGACCCAGTACTTC
v_gene: TRBV5-5
d_gene: TRBD2
j_gene: TRBJ2-5
abundance: -

CDR3aa: CASSPSLTGYRYNEQFF
CDR3nt: TGCGCCAGCAGCCCATCCTTGACAGGATATCGTTACAATGAGCAGTTCTTC
v_gene: TRBV5-1
d_gene: -
j_gene: TRBJ2-1
abundance: -

CDR3aa: CASSLARRGEAQETQYF
CDR3nt: TGTGCCAGCAGCTTAGCCCGGCGGGGGGAGGCCCAAGAGACCCAGTACTTC
v_gene: TRBV11-2
d_gene: TRBD2
j_gene: TRBJ2-5
abundance: few

CDR3aa: CASSPILPGLAGGGYNEQFF
CDR3nt: TGCGCCAGCAGCCCAATTCTACCGGGACTAGCGGGGGGAGGATACAATGAGCAGTTCTTC
v_gene: TRBV4-1
d_gene: TRBD2
j_gene: TRBJ2-1
abundance: -

CDR3aa: CASSPQTGGQPQHF
CDR3nt: TGTGCCAGCAGTCCCCAGACAGGGGGGCAGCCCCAGCATTTT
v_gene: TRBV2
d_gene: TRBD1
j_gene: TRBJ1-5
abundance: -

CDR3aa: CASRLPRRQGTDTQYF
CDR3nt: TGTGCCAGCAGACTGCCCCGGCGGCAGGGAACAGATACGCAGTATTTT
v_gene: TRBV11-2
d_gene: -
j_gene: TRBJ2-3
abundance: many

CDR3aa: CASSEDTRSYGYTF
CDR3nt: TGTGCCAGCAGCGAAGACACCCGCTCCTATGGCTACACCTTC
v_gene: TRBV2
d_gene: -
j_gene: TRBJ1-2
abundance: few

CDR3aa: CSALDVRASGNTIYF
CDR3nt: TGCAGTGCACTAGATGTCAGGGCCTCTGGAAACACCATATATTTT
v_gene: TRBV20-1
d_gene: -
j_gene: TRBJ1-3
abundance: few

CDR3aa: CASRRGRLNSPLHF
CDR3nt: TGTGCCAGCAGACGAGGGCGTTTGAATTCACCCCTCCACTTT
v_gene: TRBV27
d_gene: -
j_gene: TRBJ1-6
abundance: few

CDR3aa: CASSSRPGQGGGYTF
CDR3nt: TGTGCCAGCAGCTCAAGGCCGGGACAGGGCGGGGGCTACACCTTC
v_gene: TRBV7-8
d_gene: TRBD1
j_gene: TRBJ1-2
abundance: few

CDR3aa: CASSFAGGQGTGELFF
CDR3nt: TGTGCCAGCAGCTTCGCGGGGGGGCAGGGCACCGGGGAGCTGTTTTTT
v_gene: TRBV7-2
d_gene: TRBD2
j_gene: TRBJ2-2
abundance: -

CDR3aa: CASILHGADEAFF
CDR3nt: TGTGCCAGCATCCTACATGGGGCGGATGAAGCTTTCTTT
v_gene: TRBV7-9
d_gene: -
j_gene: TRBJ1-1
abundance: -

CDR3aa: CSANTGVGQPQHF
CDR3nt: TGCAGTGCTAATACAGGGGTGGGTCAGCCCCAGCATTTT
v_gene: TRBV20-1
d_gene: TRBD1
j_gene: TRBJ1-5
abundance: many

CDR3aa: CASREQGWNEQYF
CDR3nt: TGTGCCAGCAGAGAACAGGGGTGGAACGAGCAGTACTTC
v_gene: TRBV6-2/TRBV6-3
d_gene: TRBD1
j_gene: TRBJ2-7
abundance: -

CDR3aa: CSALRGVAEAFF
CDR3nt: TGCAGTGCTCTTAGGGGGGTCGCTGAAGCTTTCTTT
v_gene: TRBV20-1
d_gene: -
j_gene: TRBJ1-1
abundance: few

CDR3aa: CAWSSSGGSYEQYF
CDR3nt: TGTGCCTGGAGCTCTAGCGGGGGTTCCTACGAGCAGTACTTC
v_gene: TRBV30
d_gene: TRBD2
j_gene: TRBJ2-7
abundance: few

CDR3aa: CASREPGQGKETQYF
CDR3nt: TGTGCCAGCAGGGAACCGGGACAGGGGAAAGAGACCCAGTACTTC
v_gene: TRBV6-6
d_gene: TRBD1
j_gene: TRBJ2-5
abundance: few